These 9 T cell receptor beta chains share one sample of origin, sequenced in a study of CD8 T cells in Susac syndrome. RNA amounts of roughly 0.5 to 1 ug underwent reverse transcription with random hexamers. TCRdb redid the calling of the immunoSEQ multiplex PCR reads with MiXCR, one entry per CDR3 protein. The sample lists over 95,000 distinct CDR3 sequences, 85% to 95% seen once, with approximately 0.12% in the top ten. Sequencing was performed on CD8+ T cells from PBMCs. All receptors come from a human donor in good health.

V is TRBV24-1 and J is TRBJ2-3, with 12 bases matching TRBD2. Trimming cost V 8 bases and J 10 bases; bases outside gene matches: 12. Germline V gives CDR1 KGHDR, CDR2 SFDVKD. CDR3 length equals 15 residues. CDR3 sequence (DNA): TGTGCCACCAAAGCTAGCGGGAGGGCCGAGTCAGCGCAGTATTTT. Its translation is CATKASGRAESAQYF.

CDR3 in amino acids: CASSIPRGRSVLSSYNEQFF. CDR3 nucleotides: TGTGCCAGCAGCATACCTAGGGGTCGGTCCGTTCTTAGCTCCTACAATGAGCAGTTCTTC. The chain has TRBV11-2 and TRBJ2-1, with TRBD1 as a possible D gene (5 bases). CDR1 SGHAT and CDR2 FQNNGV come from the germline V gene. The CDR3 is 20 residues long. Trimming shortened V by 5 bases and J by 0 bases, and 26 bases separated the two germline ends. Variable domain in full (rest from reference TRBV11-2 and TRBJ2-1): EAGVAQSPRYKIIEKRQSVAFWCNPISGHATLYWYQQILGQGPKLLIQFQNNGVVDDSQLPKDRFSAERLKGVDSTLKIQPAKLEDSAVYLCASSIPRGRSVLSSYNEQFFGPGTRLTVL.

Here the CDR3 reads CSARDYRRVRETQYF. CDR3 nucleotide sequence: TGCAGTGCTAGAGATTATCGCCGCGTGAGAGAGACCCAGTACTTC. This rearrangement joins TRBV20-1 to TRBJ2-5; D is undetermined. The germline V gene encodes CDR1 DFQATT and CDR2 SNEGSKA (reference sequence). The CDR3 covers 15 residues. V lost 0 bases, J lost 4 bases, and 15 bases lay in between.

Here the CDR3 reads CASSIPAGPNTEAFF. The DNA of the CDR3 is TGTGCCAGTAGTATACCGGCAGGACCGAACACTGAAGCTTTCTTT. V and J are TRBV19 and TRBJ1-1; D remains unclear. This CDR3 is built from 15 residues. V dropped 2 bases and J dropped 1 base, with 11 bases sitting between them. Germline V gene data show CDR1 as LNHDA and CDR2 as SQIVND (reference sequence).

The gene calls are TRBV15 and TRBJ2-7; D gene uncertain. The V end was cut by 0 bases, the J end by 1 base, with 7 bases between. CDR1 and CDR2 (germline): LNHNV, YYDKDF (reference sequence). The CDR3 loop spans 14 amino acids. The DNA of the CDR3 is TGTGCCACCAGCAGAGATGGCTTTTCCTACGAGCAGTACTTC. This translates into CATSRDGFSYEQYF.

This chain joins TRBV28 and TRBJ2-4, with 7 bases identical to TRBD1. The CDR3 is 14 residues long. The J segment lost 4 bases and the V segment lost 6 bases, leaving 6 bases of the junction unmatched. Per the germline V gene, CDR1 is MDHEN and CDR2 is SYDVKM. The CDR3 nucleotides are TGTGCCAGCAGCCTGGACAGGATAAAAAACATTCAGTACTTC. Its translation: CASSLDRIKNIQYF.

The chain recombines TRBV7-2 with TRBJ2-1; no definite D call. V lost 1 base, J lost 9 bases, and 10 bases lay in between. CDR1 is SGHTA, CDR2 FQGNSA, per germline. The CDR3 is 13 amino acids. CDR3 amino acids: CASSLEGPGEQFF. CDR3 sequence (DNA): TGTGCCAGCAGCTTAGAAGGGCCGGGTGAGCAGTTCTTC.

The chain joins TRBV11-2 to TRBJ2-1; TRBD2 agrees at 13 bases. Germline V gene sequence: CDR1 SGHAT, CDR2 FQNNGV. V lost 6 bases to trimming and J lost 2 bases; unmatched junction nucleotides: 13. The CDR3 sequence is 19 residues long. Here the CDR3 reads CASRLVTSGRSIPYNEQFF. The CDR3 DNA follows: TGTGCCAGCAGACTCGTGACTAGCGGGAGGAGTATTCCCTACAATGAGCAGTTCTTC.

This clonotype was detected a few times. The chain is built from TRBV7-9 and TRBJ2-3; TRBD2 matches 8 bases. With V trimmed by 8 bases and J by 5 bases, 12 bases remained unmatched. The germline gives CDR1 SEHNR, CDR2 FQNEAQ (reference sequence). The CDR3 has 15 residues. Written as DNA, the CDR3 is TGTGCCAGCTCCGTGTTGGCGGGGGGTGGAGATACGCAGTATTTT. It specifies CASSVLAGGGDTQYF.